This T cell receptor (beta chain) is drawn from a study of response to subunit inactivated influenza vaccine. This clonotype occurred many times. This CDR3 spans 14 amino acids. Trimming removed 6 bases at V and 0 bases at J, with 12 bases between. TCRdb redid the calling of the RT-PCR reads with MiXCR, one entry per CDR3 protein. In the table there are a few hundred thousand distinct CDR3 sequences, roughly 12% of which are singletons. The same data also went into a second study, on T cells expressing NK-cell markers. That source notes: The TCR beta cDNA came from 5'RACE template switching with UMIs. Sorted CD3+CD56+NKG2C+, CD3+CD56+NKG2C- and CD3+CD56-NKG2C+ T-cell subsets were beta-chain profiled.

The origin of this receptor is a man aged 50-60 years who received an inactivated influenza vaccine. The chain recombines TRBV12-3 or TRBV12-4 with TRBJ2-7; tentatively, D is TRBD1 (6 bases). The sample consisted of PBMCs from blood, taken on the day of vaccination. The CDR3 DNA sequence: TGTGCCAGCAGCTGGGTAGGGGGCTCCTACGAGCAGTACTTC. Translating gives CASSWVGGSYEQYF.